This is a list of T cell receptor beta chains from one sample in a study of blood T cells in healthy people across ages. TCRdb re-called the 5' RACE reads with MiXCR, one entry per CDR3 protein. The table has under 750,000 distinct CDR3 sequences, less than 60% seen once. Material: blood. The source is an elderly man in good health. CDR3s include the opening cysteine and the closing phenylalanine or tryptophan. Each record gives: V gene, clone size, CDR3 length, J gene, D gene, CDR3 DNA, CDR3 protein. D genes are given only for firm matches. Clone size is given for some rows only: seen once, a few or many times, or a class if the clone is expanded.

TRBV3-1	NA	14	TRBJ1-1	NA	TGTGCCAGCACCCTGGGAGGGGCGAACACTGAAGCTTTCTTT	CASTLGGANTEAFF
TRBV7-2	few	14	TRBJ1-2	NA	TGTGCCAGCAGCTTAAGTTGGAAAGGAGAAGGCTACACCTTC	CASSLSWKGEGYTF
TRBV20-1	NA	14	TRBJ2-3	TRBD2	TGCAGTGCTCCACTAGCGGGACTTGGGGATACGCAGTATTTT	CSAPLAGLGDTQYF
TRBV2	NA	14	TRBJ2-2	TRBD1	TGTGCCAGCCGGACAGGGGCTGGGGTCGGGGAGCTGTTTTTT	CASRTGAGVGELFF
TRBV4-2	NA	16	TRBJ1-4	NA	TGTGCCAGCAGCATACAAGGGTCTACAGGGAATGAAAAACTGTTTTTT	CASSIQGSTGNEKLFF
TRBV4-3	few	17	TRBJ2-3	NA	TGCGCCAGCAGCCGAGGGGTTGTCGGCTCGGGCACAGACACGCAGTATTTT	CASSRGVVGSGTDTQYF
TRBV25-1	NA	15	TRBJ2-5	TRBD1	TGTGCCAGCAGTGAGAGACAGGGACCAGGAGAGACCCAGTACTTC	CASSERQGPGETQYF
TRBV7-2	NA	15	TRBJ1-2	NA	TGTGCCAGCAGCTTAGAAGGGGGGCTCGGCTATGGCTACACCTTC	CASSLEGGLGYGYTF
TRBV4-1	NA	16	TRBJ2-1	NA	TGCGCCAGCAGCCGGACCCGTGGAGGCTTATCAAATGAGCAGTTCTTC	CASSRTRGGLSNEQFF
TRBV20-1	once	16	TRBJ1-1	NA	TGCAGTGCTAGAGAATTGGGGAGATCAATGAACACTGAAGCTTTCTTT	CSARELGRSMNTEAFF
TRBV7-2	NA	13	TRBJ1-6	NA	TGTGCCAGCAGCTTAGGTACCACCACACCCCTCCACTTT	CASSLGTTTPLHF
TRBV6-1	NA	14	TRBJ1-3	NA	TGTGCCAGCAGACCGCTACTCTCTGGAAACACCATATATTTT	CASRPLLSGNTIYF
TRBV6-5	NA	13	TRBJ1-4	NA	TGTGCCAGCAGTCGGCCCGACAGTCGATCGCTGTTTTTT	CASSRPDSRSLFF
TRBV29-1	NA	14	TRBJ2-7	NA	TGCAGCGTTGCCCCGGGTGGGGGAACCTACGAGCAGTACTTC	CSVAPGGGTYEQYF
TRBV9	NA	15	TRBJ2-3	TRBD2	TGTGCCAGCAGTACCCTTAGCGGGGGCGCAGATACGCAGTATTTT	CASSTLSGGADTQYF
TRBV2	NA	15	TRBJ2-3	NA	TGTGCCAGCAGCCCGGACTACTTCTTCACAGATACGCAGTATTTT	CASSPDYFFTDTQYF
TRBV28	NA	14	TRBJ2-7	NA	TGTGCCAGCGGTCCCCGTGAGGGCGCCTACGAGCAGTACTTC	CASGPREGAYEQYF
TRBV6-2/TRBV6-3	NA	17	TRBJ2-2	NA	TGTGCCAGCAGTTACTCGTGGCGAAGAGGGGACACCGGGGAGCTGTTTTTT	CASSYSWRRGDTGELFF
TRBV7-9	few	17	TRBJ2-7	NA	TGTGCCAGCAGTCCGCCCCTTTTCCAGGCAGAACCCTACGAGCAGTACTTC	CASSPPLFQAEPYEQYF
TRBV28	NA	17	TRBJ2-5	TRBD1	TGTGCCACCGTGGGTTTACAGGGGGCACGACCTCAAGAGACCCAGTACTTC	CATVGLQGARPQETQYF
TRBV14	NA	22	TRBJ2-3	TRBD2	TGTGCCAGCAGCCAAATCGAAGATAGGGGCCGCGGGGGGGCATCGCGAACAGATACGCAGTATTTT	CASSQIEDRGRGGASRTDTQYF
TRBV4-3	NA	18	TRBJ2-3	TRBD2	TGCGCCAGCAGCCGGACTAGCAGGGGCCCGCCGGGCACAGGTACGCAGTATTTT	CASSRTSRGPPGTGTQYF
TRBV6-6	many	16	TRBJ1-5	TRBD1	TGTGCCAGCAGTTACTCTTGGGACAGAGACAATCAGCCCCAGCATTTT	CASSYSWDRDNQPQHF
TRBV2	NA	16	TRBJ2-1	TRBD2	TGTGCCAGCAGTGGAGGGATGGGAGGGTTAATCTACGAGCAGTTCTTC	CASSGGMGGLIYEQFF
TRBV20-1	NA	14	TRBJ1-2	NA	TGCAGTGCTAGAGTCGGGGGAGAAAACTATGGCTACACCTTC	CSARVGGENYGYTF
TRBV7-9	NA	14	TRBJ2-5	NA	TGCGCCAGCAGCCCCTCTGGGGGCCTGGAGACCCAGTACTTC	CASSPSGGLETQYF
TRBV7-9	NA	12	TRBJ2-7	NA	TGTGCCAGCAGCGGCATAGGCTACGAGCAGTACTTC	CASSGIGYEQYF
TRBV4-3	few	16	TRBJ1-4	NA	TGCGCCAGCAGCCAAGAATTCCAGGGTGTGAATGAAAAACTGTTTTTT	CASSQEFQGVNEKLFF
TRBV6-2/TRBV6-3	NA	16	TRBJ2-1	NA	TGTGCCAGCGGTTCTTGGGGGCCGGTGGTATACAATGAGCAGTTCTTC	CASGSWGPVVYNEQFF
TRBV7-9	NA	13	TRBJ2-5	NA	TGTGCCAACAACACAAGGACCCAAGAGACCCAGTACTTC	CANNTRTQETQYF